This T cell receptor beta chain was captured by sequencing in a study of CD8+CD57+ T cells in acquired aplastic anemia. Study-level points and caveats: Patients and controls were found to share approximately 31 CD8+ CDR3 sequences.

For CDR3 and TCR beta VDJ profiling, genomic DNA was the template used. MiXCR was run by TCRdb on the reads, yielding one entry per CDR3 protein. The top ten hold 4% of the sample, which has some 410,000 distinct CDR3 sequences, just under 70% seen once. V was clipped by 7 bases and J by 4 bases, with 11 bases between them. There are 13 residues in the CDR3. Comment on this clonotype: No antigen is known for it.

The chain combines TRBV12-3 or TRBV12-4 with TRBJ1-3, with a weak D call TRBD1 (5 bases). This sequence was found in a human donor in good health, serving as a control. The sequenced sample consisted of sorted CD4+, CD8+, or CD8+CD57+ T cells (not recorded which) from PBMCs. CDR3 DNA: TGTGCCAGCAAACCGACAGCGGGAAACACCATATATTTT. It codes for CASKPTAGNTIYF.